These 24 T cell receptor beta chains share one sample of origin, sequenced in a study of T cells in Graves' hyperthyroidism and ophthalmopathy. The TCR beta CDR3 regions underwent amplification using RNA transcripts as the source. A first-round RT-PCR of the TCR CDR3 used the HTBI primer set. TCRdb reprocessed the multiplex PCR reads via MiXCR and lists one record per CDR3 protein. The sample yields some 760,000 distinct CDR3 sequences, about 15% seen once. The specimen was blood. These receptors all come from a woman under 30 with Graves' hyperthyroidism.

The genes are TRBV5-6 and TRBJ1-6, with 7 nucleotides matching TRBD1. CDR3 size: 14 residues. V was clipped by 7 bases and J by 8 bases; unmatched bases: 9. In germline, CDR1 is SGHDT, CDR2 YYEEEE. CDR3 protein: CASGGQLPYSPLHF. The CDR3 DNA follows: TGTGCCAGCGGGGGACAGCTGCCCTATTCACCCCTCCACTTT.

This clonotype was detected many times. The rearrangement links TRBV7-9 to TRBJ1-1; D gene uncertain. Deletions cut 3 bases from V and 8 bases from J, with 22 bases between. This CDR3 is 16 amino acids long. The germline gives CDR1 SEHNR, CDR2 FQNEAQ (reference sequence). Written as DNA, the CDR3 is TGTGCCAGCAGCTTGGAGGGCCCCAGGCAGGCGTCCGAAGCTTTCTTT. It codes for CASSLEGPRQASEAFF.

This clonotype was seen many times. This rearrangement joins TRBV20-1 to TRBJ1-2; D remains ambiguous. The CDR3 length is 15 residues. The V end lost 0 bases, the J end lost 7 bases, and 18 bases lay between the germline ends. Germline V lookup: CDR1 DFQATT, CDR2 SNEGSKA (reference sequence). In nucleotides, the CDR3 is TGCAGTGCTAGAGACGGCCAGTGGAGGGCCGTTGGCTACACCTTC. Encoded protein: CSARDGQWRAVGYTF.

The sample holds many counts of this clonotype. This chain joins TRBV2 and TRBJ2-4; D is possibly TRBD1 (5 bases). Germline-derived CDR1 and CDR2 are SNHLY and FYNNEI. Trimming removed 5 bases at V and 3 bases at J, with 20 bases between. CDR3 length: 17 amino acids. CDR3 amino acids: CASSPGWQGNDKNIQYF. CDR3 nucleotides: TGTGCCAGCAGTCCCGGGTGGCAGGGAAATGACAAAAACATTCAGTACTTC.

Of note for this clonotype: A much larger clone sits a single nucleotide away, making a read error possible. This sequence joins TRBV20-1 and TRBJ1-6, with TRBD1 identical over 8 bases. The CDR3 length is 16 residues. Germline V gene lookup returns CDR1 DFQATT and CDR2 SNEGSKA (reference sequence). Losses at the gene ends were 1 base for V and 11 bases for J; bases not matched to a gene: 13. The CDR3 bases are TGCAGTGCTAGAGGGTTCCCGGACAGGGACAATCCACCCCTCCACTTT. Translation gives CSARGFPDRDNPPLHF.

In its sample, this clonotype was seen many times. The rearrangement joins TRBV2 to TRBJ1-5; D is uncertain. V shed 4 bases and J shed 5 bases, with 12 bases lying between them. Germline CDR1 and CDR2: SNHLY and FYNNEI. This CDR3 is 14 amino acids long. The CDR3 DNA sequence: TGTGCCAGCAGTGGGCCTTTACCCCATCAGCCCCAGCATTTT. The encoded protein is CASSGPLPHQPQHF.

Many counts were recorded for this clonotype. The J gene is TRBJ2-7, the V gene TRBV7-3, with a possible D match to TRBD1 (5 bases). The germline CDR1 and CDR2 sequences are SGHTA and FQGTGA. The CDR3 contains 14 residues. V dropped 0 bases and J dropped 3 bases, with 9 bases sitting between them. CDR3 nucleotides: TGTGCCAGCAGCTTAACGGGGCCCGGCTACGAGCAGTACTTC. This encodes CASSLTGPGYEQYF. The full variable domain, rest sourced from reference TRBV7-3 and TRBJ2-7, is GAGVSQTPSNKVTEKGKYVELRCDPISGHTALYWYRQSLGQGPEFLIYFQGTGAADDSGLPNDRFFAVRPEGSVSTLKIQRTERGDSAVYLCASSLTGPGYEQYFGPGTRLTVT.

V is TRBV7-9 and J is TRBJ2-3, with 8 bases lining up with TRBD2. Trimming cost V 5 bases and J 2 bases; bases outside gene matches: 12. The CDR3 length is 17 residues. Germline V gives CDR1 SEHNR, CDR2 FQNEAQ (reference sequence). CDR3 sequence: CASSAHFLREATDTQYF. The CDR3 DNA reads as TGTGCCAGCAGCGCCCACTTCCTGCGGGAGGCCACAGATACGCAGTATTTT.

V is TRBV4-2 and J is TRBJ1-6; D is unresolved. Germline CDR1 reads LGHNA; CDR2 reads YNFKEQ. Trimming took 2 bases from V and 7 from J, leaving 9 bases between them. This CDR3 comprises 14 residues. This chain's CDR3 is CASSQPLRNSPLHF. The CDR3 DNA follows: TGTGCCAGCAGCCAACCACTCCGGAATTCACCCCTCCACTTT.

V usage is TRBV27 and J usage is TRBJ2-2, with TRBD2 identical over 12 bases. The CDR3 spans 18 residues. V shed 0 bases, J shed 5 bases, and the junction held 7 bases outside the gene matches. Germline CDR1 MNHEY, CDR2 SMNVEV (reference sequence). CDR3 DNA sequence: TGTGCCAGCAGTTTATCGTTACTAGCGGGAGGTTGGACCGGGGAGCTGTTTTTT. Protein product: CASSLSLLAGGWTGELFF.

This clonotype has at least ten counts. The chain has TRBV18 and TRBJ2-7, with D perhaps matching TRBD1 or TRBD2 (5 bases each). Germline CDR1 and CDR2: KGHSH and LQKENI. The CDR3 extends over 15 amino acids. V dropped 6 bases and J dropped 2 bases, with 17 bases sitting between them. In DNA, the CDR3 is TGTGCCAGCTCGCCCGGCCGGGACCTACCCTACGAGCAGTACTTC. This sequence encodes CASSPGRDLPYEQYF. Variable domain in full (rest from reference TRBV18 and TRBJ2-7): NAGVMQNPRHLVRRRGQEARLRCSPMKGHSHVYWYRQLPEEGLKFMVYLQKENIIDESGMPKERFSAEFPKEGPSILRIQQVVRGDSAAYFCASSPGRDLPYEQYFGPGTRLTVT.

The V gene is TRBV6-1, the J gene TRBJ2-6, with D hard to call. Germline V lookup: CDR1 MNHNS, CDR2 SASEGT. The CDR3 has 15 amino acids. With 5 bases removed from V and 0 bases from J, the gap between germline ends came to 8 bases. This CDR3 is CASSHIPSGANVLTF. Here the CDR3 DNA reads TGTGCCAGCAGTCACATACCCTCTGGGGCCAACGTCCTGACTTTC.

This clonotype was counted only a few times. The J gene is TRBJ1-2, the V gene TRBV27; perhaps TRBD1 as D (5 bases). Germline CDR1 and CDR2: MNHEY and SMNVEV (reference sequence). This CDR3 has 14 residues. The V end was cut by 11 bases, the J end by 7 bases, with 23 bases between. CDR3 in amino acids: CAGNLRGGNGGYTF. CDR3 nucleotides: TGTGCCGGCAACCTCCGCGGGGGAAATGGTGGCTACACCTTC.

The rearrangement joins TRBV2 to TRBJ2-3; TRBD2 agrees at 12 bases. Germline V gene data show CDR1 as SNHLY and CDR2 as FYNNEI. The CDR3 length is 17 residues. V lost 6 bases to trimming and J lost 2 bases; unmatched junction nucleotides: 9. As DNA, the CDR3 is TGTGCCAGCAGGCGACTCGCTAGCGGGAGGGTCACAGATACGCAGTATTTT. The encoded protein is CASRRLASGRVTDTQYF.

This chain joins TRBV6-1 and TRBJ2-2, with unresolved D. The length of the CDR3 is 14 residues. Germline loops: CDR1 MNHNS, CDR2 SASEGT. Trimming cost V 5 bases and J 5 bases, with 12 bases left between them. The CDR3 is CASSFHTETGELFF. In DNA, the CDR3 is TGTGCCAGCAGTTTTCATACGGAGACCGGGGAGCTGTTTTTT.

The chain uses TRBV18 and TRBJ2-5; possible D gene TRBD2, 6 bases. CDR3 size: 15 residues. From germline, CDR1 is KGHSH and CDR2 LQKENI. V was cut by 0 bases and J by 4 bases, with 12 bases left in between. The CDR3 region is CASSPPSQGGETQYF. In DNA form, the CDR3 reads TGTGCCAGCTCACCACCGTCCCAGGGAGGAGAGACCCAGTACTTC.

This clonotype was detected many times. This sequence joins TRBV28 and TRBJ2-7; the D is unclear. From germline, CDR1 is MDHEN and CDR2 SYDVKM. This CDR3 contains 13 residues. Trimming left V 7 bases short and J 6 bases short, with 16 bases between. The CDR3 sequence: CASKTLPVGEQYF. DNA of the CDR3: TGTGCCAGCAAGACCCTCCCGGTAGGCGAGCAGTACTTC.

This clonotype has a handful of counts. The CDR3 region is CASSLTGQGRNTIYF. The CDR3 region has the DNA TGTGCCAGCAGCTTAACGGGACAGGGGAGAAACACCATATATTTT. The chain is built from TRBV13 and TRBJ1-3; 10 bases map to TRBD1. V lost 2 bases to trimming and J lost 5 bases; unmatched junction nucleotides: 3. Germline CDR1 and CDR2: PRHDT and FYEKMQ (reference sequence). The CDR3 is made up of 15 amino acids.

At least ten counts were recorded for this clonotype. The chain carries TRBV18 and TRBJ1-2; TRBD1 is a possible D gene (5 bases). This CDR3 is built from 14 residues. Germline assignment: CDR1 KGHSH and CDR2 LQKENI. V was cut by 1 base and J by 6 bases, with 12 bases left in between. In DNA, the CDR3 is TGTGCCAGCTCACCACTGGGGCAACCAAATGGCTACACCTTC. Translated, it gives CASSPLGQPNGYTF. Using reference TRBV18 and TRBJ1-2 for the parts outside the CDR3, the full variable domain is NAGVMQNPRHLVRRRGQEARLRCSPMKGHSHVYWYRQLPEEGLKFMVYLQKENIIDESGMPKERFSAEFPKEGPSILRIQQVVRGDSAAYFCASSPLGQPNGYTFGSGTRLTVV.

This sequence joins TRBV4-3 and TRBJ2-2, with 7 positions matching TRBD1. The CDR3 has 16 residues. Germline CDR1 is LGHNA and CDR2 is YSLEER. Losses at the gene ends were 1 base for V and 5 bases for J; bases not matched to a gene: 7. For the CDR3, the DNA is TGCGCCAGCAGCCAAGGGGAAGGGGGCTGGACCGGGGAGCTGTTTTTT. It specifies CASSQGEGGWTGELFF.

The chain combines TRBV30 with TRBJ1-1; TRBD1 is a possible D gene (6 bases). The germline V and J ends were trimmed by 6 bases and 11 bases, with 16 bases remaining between them. Germline-derived CDR1 and CDR2 are GTSNPN and SVGIG (reference sequence). The CDR3 length is 11 residues. The CDR3 spells CACGGPSGAFF. The CDR3 region has the DNA TGTGCCTGTGGGGGGCCGAGCGGGGCTTTCTTT.

The table lists this clonotype with many counts. This chain joins TRBV20-1 and TRBJ2-5; 7 positions agree with TRBD2. Trimming at V came to 3 bases and at J to 4 bases, leaving 5 bases not matched to a gene. Germline V CDR1 and CDR2: DFQATT, SNEGSKA (reference sequence). This CDR3 spans 13 amino acids. As DNA, the CDR3 is TGCAGTGCTAGGCGGGAGTTCGGAGAGACCCAGTACTTC. Translating gives CSARREFGETQYF.

This clonotype was seen repeatedly, ten times or more. A read error may produce the germline difference seen at one junction end. The chain combines TRBV5-1 with TRBJ1-6; 8 positions agree with TRBD1. Germline CDR1 and CDR2: SGHRS and YFSETQ. The CDR3 loop spans 14 amino acids. The CDR3, as DNA: TGTGCCAGCAGCTTAGGACAGGGCGATTCACCCCTCCACTTT. Encoded protein: CASSLGQGDSPLHF.

This clonotype was counted many times. The genes are TRBV11-2 and TRBJ1-1, with D uncertain. This CDR3 contains 13 residues. The V and J ends lost 3 bases and 1 base respectively, with 6 bases between them. Germline V gene lookup returns CDR1 SGHAT and CDR2 FQNNGV. CDR3 sequence reads: CASSFTENTEAFF. For the CDR3, the DNA is TGTGCCAGCAGCTTTACGGAGAACACTGAAGCTTTCTTT.